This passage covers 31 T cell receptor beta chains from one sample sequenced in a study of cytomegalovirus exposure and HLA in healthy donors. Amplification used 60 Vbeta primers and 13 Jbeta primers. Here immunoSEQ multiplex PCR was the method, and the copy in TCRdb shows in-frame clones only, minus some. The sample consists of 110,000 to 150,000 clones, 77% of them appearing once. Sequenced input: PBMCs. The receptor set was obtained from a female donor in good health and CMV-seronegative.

CDR3 DNA: TGTGCCAGCAGCCGCGCAGCGGGGCCCGGCGTCAATGAGCAGTTCTTC. Its translation: CASSRAAGPGVNEQFF. The V call is TRBV5-6, the J call TRBJ2-1; TRBD2 agrees at 7 bases. J lost 6 bases, V lost 4 bases, and 13 bases had no gene match. The CDR3 runs to 16 residues. Germline V gene lookup returns CDR1 SGHDT and CDR2 YYEEEE.

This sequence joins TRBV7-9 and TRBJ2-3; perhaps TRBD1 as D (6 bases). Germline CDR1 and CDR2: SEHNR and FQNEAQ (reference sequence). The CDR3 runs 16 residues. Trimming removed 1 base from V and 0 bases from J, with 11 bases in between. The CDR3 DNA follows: TGTGCCAGCAGCTTAGGGGCGGACAGTAGCACAGATACGCAGTATTTT. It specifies CASSLGADSSTDTQYF.

The CDR3 spells CASSLRQGASGNTIYF. CDR3 sequence (DNA): TGTGCCAGCAGTTTAAGGCAGGGGGCTTCTGGAAACACCATATATTTT. This chain joins TRBV28 and TRBJ1-3, with 8 positions matching TRBD1. The CDR3 has 16 amino acids. J was trimmed by 1 base and V by 2 bases; bases with no gene match: 4. Germline V gene sequence: CDR1 MDHEN, CDR2 SYDVKM. Full variable domain (missing parts from reference TRBV28 and TRBJ1-3): DVKVTQSSRYLVKRTGEKVFLECVQDMDHENMFWYRQDPGLGLRLIYFSYDVKMKEKGDIPEGYSVSREKKERFSLILESASTNQTSMYLCASSLRQGASGNTIYFGEGSWLTVV.

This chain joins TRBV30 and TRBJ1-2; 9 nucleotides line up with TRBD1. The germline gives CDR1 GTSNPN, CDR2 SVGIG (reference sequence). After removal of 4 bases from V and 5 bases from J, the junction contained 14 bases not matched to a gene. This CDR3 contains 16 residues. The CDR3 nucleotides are TGTGCCTGGATCGTAGCCCAGGGGACAGGGCTTTATGGCTACACCTTC. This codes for CAWIVAQGTGLYGYTF.

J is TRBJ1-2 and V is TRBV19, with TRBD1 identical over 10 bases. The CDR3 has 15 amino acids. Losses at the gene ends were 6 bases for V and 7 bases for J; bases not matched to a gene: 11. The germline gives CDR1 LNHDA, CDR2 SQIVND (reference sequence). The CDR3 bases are TGTGCCAGTAGCTCATCCGGGACAGGGGTAGCTGGCTACACCTTC. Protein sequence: CASSSSGTGVAGYTF.

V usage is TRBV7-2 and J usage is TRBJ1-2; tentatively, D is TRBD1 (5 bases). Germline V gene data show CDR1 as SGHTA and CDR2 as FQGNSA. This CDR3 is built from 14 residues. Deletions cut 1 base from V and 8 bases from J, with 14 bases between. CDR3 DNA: TGTGCCAGCAGCTTAGGTTTGGAGGGGATCGGCTACACCTTC. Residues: CASSLGLEGIGYTF.

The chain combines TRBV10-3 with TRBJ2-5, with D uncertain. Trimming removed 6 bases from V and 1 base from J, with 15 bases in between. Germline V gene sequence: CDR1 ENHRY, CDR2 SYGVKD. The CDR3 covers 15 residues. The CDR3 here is CAISPVSGPQETQYF. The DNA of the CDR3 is TGTGCCATCAGCCCTGTTAGTGGGCCCCAAGAGACCCAGTACTTC.

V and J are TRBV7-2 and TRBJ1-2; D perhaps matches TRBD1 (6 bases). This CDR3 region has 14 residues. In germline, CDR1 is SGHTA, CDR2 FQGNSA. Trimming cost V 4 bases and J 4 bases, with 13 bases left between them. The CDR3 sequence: CASSYTSTGYGYTF. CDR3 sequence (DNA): TGTGCCAGCAGCTACACTTCGACAGGCTATGGCTACACCTTC.

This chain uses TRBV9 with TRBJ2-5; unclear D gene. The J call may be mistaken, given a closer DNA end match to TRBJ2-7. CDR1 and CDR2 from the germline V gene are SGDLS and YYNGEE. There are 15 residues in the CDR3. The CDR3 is CASSVAPGSSYEQYF. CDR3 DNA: TGTGCCAGCAGCGTAGCCCCAGGAAGCTCCTACGAGCAGTACTTC.

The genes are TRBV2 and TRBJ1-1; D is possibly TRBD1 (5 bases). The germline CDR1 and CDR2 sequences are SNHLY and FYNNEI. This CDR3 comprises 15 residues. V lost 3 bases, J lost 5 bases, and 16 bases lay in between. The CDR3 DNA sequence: TGTGCCAGCAGTGACTGGGGGAGGGGCGGGACTGAAGCTTTCTTT. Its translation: CASSDWGRGGTEAFF.

CDR3 bases: TGCGCCAGCAGTCGGGACAGGGGGGGTTGGACTGAAGCTTTCTTT. Protein: CASSRDRGGWTEAFF. This chain joins TRBV10-1 and TRBJ1-1; 11 bases agree with TRBD1. V dropped 5 bases and J dropped 5; count of bases not matched to a gene: 7. Germline V gene sequence: CDR1 WNHNN, CDR2 SYGVQD (reference sequence). CDR3 length: 15 residues.

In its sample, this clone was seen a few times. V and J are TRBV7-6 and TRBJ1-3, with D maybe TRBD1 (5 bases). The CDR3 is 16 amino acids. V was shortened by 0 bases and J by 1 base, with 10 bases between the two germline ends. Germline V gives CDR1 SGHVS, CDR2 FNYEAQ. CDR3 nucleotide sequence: TGTGCCAGCAGCTTAGCCGTGGGGGGTTCTGGAAACACCATATATTTT. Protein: CASSLAVGGSGNTIYF.

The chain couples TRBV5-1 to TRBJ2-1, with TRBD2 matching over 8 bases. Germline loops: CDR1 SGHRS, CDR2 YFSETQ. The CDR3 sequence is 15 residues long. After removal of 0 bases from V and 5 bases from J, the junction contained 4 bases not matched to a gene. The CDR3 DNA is TGCGCCAGCAGCTTGGCTCTAGCGGGTAACAATGAGCAGTTCTTC. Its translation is CASSLALAGNNEQFF.

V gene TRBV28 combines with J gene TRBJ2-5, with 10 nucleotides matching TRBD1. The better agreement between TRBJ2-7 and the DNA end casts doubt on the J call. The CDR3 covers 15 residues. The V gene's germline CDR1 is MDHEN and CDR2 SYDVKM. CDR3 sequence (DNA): TGTGCCAGCAGTTTAGATGGGACAGGGGTTCGCGAGCAGTACTTC. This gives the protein CASSLDGTGVREQYF.

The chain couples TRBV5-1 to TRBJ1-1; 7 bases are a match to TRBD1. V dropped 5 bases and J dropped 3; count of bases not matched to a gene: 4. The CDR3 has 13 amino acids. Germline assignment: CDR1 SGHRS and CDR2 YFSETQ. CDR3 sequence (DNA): TGCGCCAGCAGAGTCACAGGGGACACTGAAGCTTTCTTT. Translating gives CASRVTGDTEAFF.

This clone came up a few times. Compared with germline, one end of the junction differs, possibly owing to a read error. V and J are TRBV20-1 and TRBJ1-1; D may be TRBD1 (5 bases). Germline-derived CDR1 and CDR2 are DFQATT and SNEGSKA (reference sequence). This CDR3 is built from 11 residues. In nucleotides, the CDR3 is TGCAGTGCTAGAGATGGAGGGGACCGGAGTTTT. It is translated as CSARDGGDRSF.

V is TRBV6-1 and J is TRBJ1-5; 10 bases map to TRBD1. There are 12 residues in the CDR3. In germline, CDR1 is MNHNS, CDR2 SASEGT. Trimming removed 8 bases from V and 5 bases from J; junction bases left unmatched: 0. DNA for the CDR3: TGTGCCAGCGGACAGGGGGATCAGCCCCAGCATTTT. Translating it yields CASGQGDQPQHF.

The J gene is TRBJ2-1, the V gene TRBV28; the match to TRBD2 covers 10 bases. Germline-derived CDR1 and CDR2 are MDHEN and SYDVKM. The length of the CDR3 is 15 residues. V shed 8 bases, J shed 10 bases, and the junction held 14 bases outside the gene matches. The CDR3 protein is CASQPGASGSWEQFF. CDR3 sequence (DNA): TGTGCCAGCCAGCCGGGGGCTAGCGGGAGTTGGGAGCAGTTCTTC.

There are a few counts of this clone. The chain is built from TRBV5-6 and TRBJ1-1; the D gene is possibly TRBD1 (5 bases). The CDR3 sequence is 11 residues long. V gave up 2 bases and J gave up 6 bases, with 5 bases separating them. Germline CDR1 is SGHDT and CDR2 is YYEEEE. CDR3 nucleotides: TGTGCCAGCAGCTTACAGGCTGAAGCTTTCTTT. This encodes CASSLQAEAFF.

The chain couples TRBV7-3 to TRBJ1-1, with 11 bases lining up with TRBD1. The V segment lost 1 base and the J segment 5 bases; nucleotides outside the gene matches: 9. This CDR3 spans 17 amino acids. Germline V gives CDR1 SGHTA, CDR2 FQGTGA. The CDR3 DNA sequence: TGTGCCAGCAGCTTAAGCTCGGGACAGGGGGGGATGACTGAAGCTTTCTTT. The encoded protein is CASSLSSGQGGMTEAFF.

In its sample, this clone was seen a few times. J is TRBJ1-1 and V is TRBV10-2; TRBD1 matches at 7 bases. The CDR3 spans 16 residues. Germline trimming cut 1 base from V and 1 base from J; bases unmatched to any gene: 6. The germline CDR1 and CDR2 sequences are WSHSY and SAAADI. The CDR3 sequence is CASSEYRGTENTEAFF. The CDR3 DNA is TGCGCCAGCAGTGAGTATAGGGGGACAGAGAACACTGAAGCTTTCTTT.

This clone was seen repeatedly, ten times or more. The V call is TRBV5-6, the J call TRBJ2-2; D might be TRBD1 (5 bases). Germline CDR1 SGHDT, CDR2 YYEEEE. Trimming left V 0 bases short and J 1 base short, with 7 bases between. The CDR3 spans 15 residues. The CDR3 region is CASSLGGLNTGELFF. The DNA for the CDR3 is TGTGCCAGCAGCTTGGGGGGCCTGAACACCGGGGAGCTGTTTTTT.

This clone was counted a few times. The chain's CDR3 is CASSVVGGQAEAFF. Written as DNA, the CDR3 is TGTGCCAGCAGCGTAGTGGGGGGGCAGGCTGAAGCTTTCTTT. The chain couples TRBV9 to TRBJ1-1, with D perhaps matching TRBD1 (6 bases). The CDR3 consists of 14 residues. The ends were cut back, 0 bases at V and 6 bases at J, with 12 bases in the middle. Germline-derived CDR1 and CDR2 are SGDLS and YYNGEE. The variable domain in full, with the rest retrieved from reference TRBV9 and TRBJ1-1, is DSGVTQTPKHLITATGQRVTLRCSPRSGDLSVYWYQQSLDQGLQFLIQYYNGEERAKGNILERFSAQQFPDLHSELNLSSLELGDSALYFCASSVVGGQAEAFFGQGTRLTVV.

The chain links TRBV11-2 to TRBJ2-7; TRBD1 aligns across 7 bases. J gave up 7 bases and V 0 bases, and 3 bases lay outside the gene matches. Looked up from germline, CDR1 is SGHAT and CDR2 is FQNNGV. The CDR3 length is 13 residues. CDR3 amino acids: CASSLDGDREQYF. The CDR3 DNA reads TGTGCCAGCAGCTTAGATGGGGACAGAGAGCAGTACTTC.

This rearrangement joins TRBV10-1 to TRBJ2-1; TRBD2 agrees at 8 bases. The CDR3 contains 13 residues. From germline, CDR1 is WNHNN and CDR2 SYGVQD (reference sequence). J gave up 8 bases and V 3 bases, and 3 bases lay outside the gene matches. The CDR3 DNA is TGCGCCAGCAGTGACTCGACTAGCGATGAGCAGTTCTTC. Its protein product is CASSDSTSDEQFF.

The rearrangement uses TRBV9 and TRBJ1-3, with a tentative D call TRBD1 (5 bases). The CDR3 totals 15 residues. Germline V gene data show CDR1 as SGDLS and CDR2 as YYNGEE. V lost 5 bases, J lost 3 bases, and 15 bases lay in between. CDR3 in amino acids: CASSGMGGLGNTIYF. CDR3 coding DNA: TGTGCCAGCAGTGGGATGGGGGGACTTGGAAACACCATATATTTT. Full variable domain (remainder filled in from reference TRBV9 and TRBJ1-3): DSGVTQTPKHLITATGQRVTLRCSPRSGDLSVYWYQQSLDQGLQFLIQYYNGEERAKGNILERFSAQQFPDLHSELNLSSLELGDSALYFCASSGMGGLGNTIYFGEGSWLTVV.

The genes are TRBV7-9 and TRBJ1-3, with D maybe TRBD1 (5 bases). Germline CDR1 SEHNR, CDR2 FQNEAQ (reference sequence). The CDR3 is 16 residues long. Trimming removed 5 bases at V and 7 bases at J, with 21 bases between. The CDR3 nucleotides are TGTGCCAGCAGCCACGATCGGACCGGGGGGGGGAACACCATATATTTT. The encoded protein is CASSHDRTGGGNTIYF.

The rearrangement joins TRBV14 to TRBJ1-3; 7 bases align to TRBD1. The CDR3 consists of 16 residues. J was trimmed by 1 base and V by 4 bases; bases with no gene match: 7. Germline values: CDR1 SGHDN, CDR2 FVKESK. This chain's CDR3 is CASSLIGGRSGNTIYF. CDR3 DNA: TGTGCCAGCAGCCTGATAGGGGGCCGTTCTGGAAACACCATATATTTT.

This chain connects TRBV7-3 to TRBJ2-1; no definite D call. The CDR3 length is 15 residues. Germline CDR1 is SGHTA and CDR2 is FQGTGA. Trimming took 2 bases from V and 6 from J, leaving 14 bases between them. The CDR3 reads CASSLHFSVVNEQFF. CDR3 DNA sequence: TGTGCCAGCAGCTTACACTTTTCGGTCGTCAATGAGCAGTTCTTC.

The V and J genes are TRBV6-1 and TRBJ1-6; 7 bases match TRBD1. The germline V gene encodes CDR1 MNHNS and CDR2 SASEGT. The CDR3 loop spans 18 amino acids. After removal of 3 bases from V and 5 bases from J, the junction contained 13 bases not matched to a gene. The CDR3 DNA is TGTGCCAGCAGTGATCAAATCCTCCAGACAGGGAATAATTCACCCCTCCACTTT. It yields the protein CASSDQILQTGNNSPLHF.

CDR3 amino acids: CASGDRGLEAFF. The DNA of the CDR3 is TGTGCCAGCGGGGATAGGGGACTTGAAGCTTTCTTT. V and J are TRBV7-2 and TRBJ1-1, with D possibly TRBD1 on 5 matching bases. Germline CDR1 and CDR2: SGHTA and FQGNSA. The V end lost 8 bases, the J end lost 7 bases, and 14 bases lay between the germline ends. The CDR3 totals 12 residues.